Included here is one T cell receptor (beta chain) sequence, with context. Its target is not known. Per the germline V gene, CDR1 is SGHDN and CDR2 is FVKESK. V shed 0 bases, J shed 0 bases, and the junction held 7 bases outside the gene matches. The CDR3 is 19 residues long. The data derive from a study of regulatory T cells in long-lasting Graves disease. CDR3 regions were amplified by Arm-PCR using iRepertoire HTBI primers to build TCR beta libraries. Using its own MiXCR run on the multiplex PCR reads, TCRdb lists one record per CDR3 protein. This table has 300,000 to 450,000 distinct CDR3 sequences, 15% to 17% appearing once. As to time point: newly diagnosed GD, antithyroid drugs for less than 3 months. Scientists built the TCR library using RNA that was extracted from PBMCs. Study-level points and caveats: Patients with persistent disease shared 2,741 public clonotypes, outpacing the roughly 970 shared by new patients.

The TCR comes from a female donor with Graves disease. The chain joins TRBV14 to TRBJ2-1; 11 positions agree with TRBD2. The sequences come from peripheral blood mononuclear cells (PBMCs), collected at new diagnosis, from a patient treated with antithyroid drugs. The CDR3 DNA sequence: TGTGCCAGCAGCCAAGATTGGCTAGCGGGGGGTAGCTCCTACAATGAGCAGTTCTTC. This sequence encodes CASSQDWLAGGSSYNEQFF. The variable domain in full, with the rest retrieved from reference TRBV14 and TRBJ2-1, is EAGVTQFPSHSVIEKGQTVTLRCDPISGHDNLYWYRRVMGKEIKFLLHFVKESKQDESGMPNNRFLAERTGGTYSTLKVQPAELEDSGVYFCASSQDWLAGGSSYNEQFFGPGTRLTVL.